This TCR beta chain was sequenced in a study of cytomegalovirus exposure and HLA in healthy donors. The PCR used 60 Vbeta and 13 Jbeta primers. Method: immunoSEQ multiplex PCR; TCRdb's copy keeps in-frame clones and lacks some. The table lists approximately 100,000 clones, 71% of them singletons, with 2.8% in the top ten. Per the germline V gene, CDR1 is SGDLS and CDR2 is YYNGEE. Trimming removed 7 bases at V and 2 bases at J, with 14 bases between. CDR3 length: 14 residues. The sample was PBMCs. The clonotype comes from a female donor in good health and CMV-seronegative. The V and J genes are TRBV9 and TRBJ2-3; TRBD2 is a possible D gene (5 bases). This chain's CDR3 is CASGRERVTDTQYF. In DNA form, the CDR3 reads TGTGCCAGCGGCAGAGAGAGGGTCACAGATACGCAGTATTTT.